Each of the 5 T cell receptor beta chains below was sequenced from the same sample in a study of beta chain features in type 1 diabetes. Broader study findings: Significant though moderate, a shortening of TCRB CDR3s appeared in all four CD4+ subsets of Type 1 diabetes patients.

Since all of the isolated RNA was reverse transcribed, expressed TCRB transcripts were what got sequenced. TCRdb's table, derived via immunoSEQ multiplex PCR, lists solely in-frame clones and lacks some. The sample shows roughly 150,000 clones, roughly 10% of them seen only once. Their specific antigens are unknown. Sequences were obtained from central memory CD4+ T cells from blood. Receptor source: a woman aged 30 to 39 with type 1 diabetes.

The chain links TRBV18 to TRBJ2-3, with TRBD2 matching over 10 bases. Germline CDR1 is KGHSH and CDR2 is LQKENI. The CDR3 covers 14 residues. Losses at the gene ends were 4 bases for V and 6 bases for J; bases not matched to a gene: 4. This CDR3 reads CASSRLAGADTQYF. CDR3 nucleotides: TGTGCCAGCTCACGGCTAGCGGGAGCGGATACGCAGTATTTT. Full variable domain (outside the CDR3, taken from reference TRBV18 and TRBJ2-3): NAGVMQNPRHLVRRRGQEARLRCSPMKGHSHVYWYRQLPEEGLKFMVYLQKENIIDESGMPKERFSAEFPKEGPSILRIQQVVRGDSAAYFCASSRLAGADTQYFGPGTRLTVL.

This clone was seen a handful of times. The chain couples TRBV28 to TRBJ1-1; a weak D match, TRBD1 (5 bases). Trimming took 2 bases from V and 5 from J, leaving 9 bases between them. CDR1 is MDHEN and CDR2 is SYDVKM in the germline V gene. This CDR3 comprises 13 residues. CDR3 bases: TGTGCCAGCAGTTTACAAAGGGGAACTGAAGCTTTCTTT. Its translation: CASSLQRGTEAFF.

The chain joins TRBV12-5 to TRBJ1-3; D not resolved. The CDR3 sequence is 15 residues long. The germline gives CDR1 LGHNT, CDR2 FRNRAP. V was cut by 6 bases and J by 0 bases, with 12 bases left in between. The CDR3 coding sequence is TGTGCTAGTGGCTACGACGGACTCTCTGGAAACACCATATATTTT. This translates into CASGYDGLSGNTIYF.

The chain carries TRBV9 and TRBJ2-1; D possibly corresponds to TRBD2 (5 bases). CDR3 length: 13 residues. Trimming cost V 7 bases and J 0 bases, with 8 bases left between them. Germline CDR1 SGDLS, CDR2 YYNGEE. The CDR3 region has the DNA TGTGCCAGCGGACTGAGCTCCTACAATGAGCAGTTCTTC. Its translation: CASGLSSYNEQFF.

The table lists this clone with a few counts. Other DNA sequences in this sample translate to the same CDR3. V is TRBV15 and J is TRBJ1-2; D is undetermined. V dropped 0 bases and J dropped 2 bases, with 4 bases sitting between them. Germline values: CDR1 LNHNV, CDR2 YYDKDF (reference sequence). CDR3 length equals 13 residues. CDR3 residues: CATSRDRNYGYTF. The CDR3 DNA is TGTGCCACCAGCAGAGATAGAAACTATGGCTACACCTTC.